This is a list of T cell receptor beta chains from one sample in a study of cytomegalovirus exposure and HLA in healthy donors. Produced via immunoSEQ multiplex PCR; TCRdb's table is partial and in-frame only. The sample comprises about 89,000 clones, about a tenth of which are singletons, and roughly 4.7% rests with the top ten. Material: PBMCs. The receptor set was obtained from a man aged 45-60 years in good health and CMV-seropositive. The CDR3 runs from the conserved cysteine through the conserved F or W. The D gene is left open where the match is weak. Only some rows state a clone size, as once, few, many or a class for expanded clones.

abundance,j_gene,v_gene,d_gene,CDR3nt,CDR3aa
many,TRBJ2-3,TRBV7-9,NA,TGTGCCAGCACCCTTCGGGGAGATGGGATCATCCACACAGATACGCAGTATTTT,CASTLRGDGIIHTDTQYF
few,TRBJ1-1,TRBV6-5,NA,TGTGCCAGCAGTTACCGGGGGGGCATGAACACTGAAGCTTTCTTT,CASSYRGGMNTEAFF
few,TRBJ2-7,TRBV6-1,NA,TGTGCCAGCAGAGACAGTCTAATCACCTACGAGCAGTACTTC,CASRDSLITYEQYF
NA,TRBJ2-5,TRBV7-9,NA,TGTGCCAGCAGCTCCCTTGGAGTAGAAGAGACCCAGTACTTC,CASSSLGVEETQYF
few,TRBJ2-7,TRBV19,TRBD2,TGTGCCAGTAGTGGAACCGGGACTAGGCTCCACGAGCAGTACTTC,CASSGTGTRLHEQYF
few,TRBJ1-1,TRBV4-1,TRBD1,TGCGCCAGCAGGGAACAGGGGGCCGGGAACACTGAAGCTTTCTTT,CASREQGAGNTEAFF
few,TRBJ1-2,TRBV19,TRBD1,TGTGCCAGTAGTACCCGACAGGGGGCTCATGGCTACACCTTC,CASSTRQGAHGYTF
few,TRBJ2-7,TRBV29-1,TRBD1,TGCAGCGTTAGGGTGGACAGGGGGGAAAACGAGCAGTACTTC,CSVRVDRGENEQYF
few,TRBJ1-2,TRBV20-1,NA,TGCAGTGCTAGTGGTCCGGATGGCTACACCTTC,CSASGPDGYTF
few,TRBJ2-7,TRBV6-7,NA,TGTGCCAGCACCCCACAACCTAAGACTCCGGGACTTCTCTCCTACGAGCAGTACTTC,CASTPQPKTPGLLSYEQYF
NA,TRBJ2-1,TRBV11-1,TRBD2,TGTGCCAGCAGCTTGGGACTAGCGGGAGGGCGGGTCTACAATGAGCAGTTCTTC,CASSLGLAGGRVYNEQFF
NA,TRBJ2-3,TRBV27,TRBD2,TGTGCCAGCAAGGCCCGGACTACTAGCGGGAGGGTCGGTCCTAACACAGATACGCAGTATTTT,CASKARTTSGRVGPNTDTQYF
NA,TRBJ1-1,TRBV2,NA,TGTGCCACAACACTCAGGGGTTTGAACACTGAAGCTTTCTTT,CATTLRGLNTEAFF
NA,TRBJ1-2,TRBV29-1,TRBD1,TGCAGCGCGGACAGGCCCCCCTATGGCTACACCTTC,CSADRPPYGYTF
few,TRBJ2-4,TRBV5-4,NA,TGTGCCAGCAGCCCTCCAGGGTTAACCAAAAACATTCAGTACTTC,CASSPPGLTKNIQYF
NA,TRBJ2-2,TRBV5-1,TRBD2,TGCGCCAGCAGCCTGACTAGCGTGAACACCGGGGAGCTGTTTTTT,CASSLTSVNTGELFF
NA,TRBJ1-2,TRBV7-2,NA,TGTGCCAGCACCCCGGGACAATCTAACTATGGCTACACCTTC,CASTPGQSNYGYTF
NA,TRBJ2-5,TRBV5-1,NA,TGCGCCAGCAGCCCGATCAGAGGCGGTGGGGAGACCCAGTACTTC,CASSPIRGGGETQYF
few,TRBJ2-2,TRBV7-2,NA,TGTGCCAGCAGCGTCAGTGGGGTCGGGGGTCGGTTCACCGGGGAGCTGTTTTTT,CASSVSGVGGRFTGELFF
few,TRBJ2-7,TRBV27,TRBD1,TGTGCCAGCAGTTTCGGACAGGTCTCCCCCACCTACGAGCAGTACTTC,CASSFGQVSPTYEQYF
NA,TRBJ2-5,TRBV5-1,TRBD1,TGCGCCAGCAGCCCCGAAGGGGGCCCTAGATCGCCCCAGTACTTC,CASSPEGGPRSPQYF
NA,TRBJ1-1,TRBV4-1,TRBD1,TGCGCCAGCAGCTCCACCAGGGCAAGGGGGCCGACTGAAGCTTTCTTT,CASSSTRARGPTEAFF
few,TRBJ2-5,TRBV28,NA,TGTGCCAGCAGCGATTCGACAGCCGTTGGGGAGACCCAGTACTTC,CASSDSTAVGETQYF
NA,TRBJ1-2,TRBV11-2,NA,TGTGCCAGCAGCTTAAGTCTATCCAGGCGCGGCTACACCTTC,CASSLSLSRRGYTF
NA,TRBJ2-2,TRBV6-4,NA,TGTGCCAGCAGTGACTCATGGGCAACCGGGGAGCTGTTTTTT,CASSDSWATGELFF
few,TRBJ2-2,TRBV28,NA,TGTGCCAGCGGTAGGGGCACCGGGGAGCTGTTTTTT,CASGRGTGELFF
NA,TRBJ2-1,TRBV29-1,TRBD2,TGCAGCGGGGGATTGGCGGGAGATAGTGAGCAGTTCTTC,CSGGLAGDSEQFF
NA,TRBJ2-3,TRBV4-1,NA,TGCGCCAGCAGCCAACCAGGAGGGAGAACAGATACGCAGTATTTT,CASSQPGGRTDTQYF
NA,TRBJ1-3,TRBV28,NA,TGTGCCAGCGAAGGGGGGGGGAGAAACACCATATATTTT,CASEGGGRNTIYF
NA,TRBJ2-2,TRBV27,TRBD2,TGTGCCAGCAGGCCGCGGGGGGGAGAAGGGGAGCTGTTTTTT,CASRPRGGEGELFF
few,TRBJ2-7,TRBV18,TRBD1,TGTGCCAGCTCACTCTCCGGGACAGGGTACTACGAGCAGTACTTC,CASSLSGTGYYEQYF
few,TRBJ2-1,TRBV28,NA,TGTGCCAGCAGTGCTCCGGGAGCGATCTATGAGCAGTTCTTC,CASSAPGAIYEQFF
few,TRBJ1-3,TRBV11-2,NA,TGTGCCAGCAGCCCGCGGGATTTGGGGGGAAACACCATATATTTT,CASSPRDLGGNTIYF
NA,TRBJ1-4,TRBV7-6,NA,TGTGCCAGCAGCTCCAGCTTCACGGCGTTGCGGGAAAAACTGTTTTTT,CASSSSFTALREKLFF
few,TRBJ2-5,TRBV19,NA,TGTGCCAGTAGTCCTCAGGGGACAGAGACCCAGTACTTC,CASSPQGTETQYF
NA,TRBJ1-4,TRBV5-1,NA,TGCGCCAGCAGCTTGGAGGGTCAGGGGACCGGTGAAAAACTGTTTTTT,CASSLEGQGTGEKLFF
few,TRBJ2-5,TRBV7-9,TRBD2,TGTGCCAGCAGCAGTCGTGAAGGAGCGGGAGATAAAGAGACCCAGTACTTC,CASSSREGAGDKETQYF
NA,TRBJ1-1,TRBV19,TRBD1,TGTGCCAGTAACAGGGGGAAGGACACTGAAGCTTTCTTT,CASNRGKDTEAFF
few,TRBJ2-7,TRBV30,TRBD1,TGTGCCTGGACCTTCCCGGACAGGGCCTACGAGCAGTACTTC,CAWTFPDRAYEQYF
few,TRBJ2-2,TRBV14,NA,TGTGCCAGCAGTTCACAGGGATGGGATATCGGGGAGCTGTTTTTT,CASSSQGWDIGELFF
few,TRBJ2-3,TRBV7-7,TRBD2,TGTGCTAGCAGCTTAACCGGTACTAGCGGGATGGATACGCAGTATTTT,CASSLTGTSGMDTQYF